Presented here are 30 T cell receptor beta chains from one specimen sequenced in a study of T cell responses to AZD1222 COVID-19 vaccine. Sequencing was performed with immunoSEQ multiplex PCR; in TCRdb, only in-frame clones are kept and a portion is missing. The data show approximately 90,000 clones, about nine tenths seen once. Specimen: peripheral blood, collected 28 days after the second AZD1222 dose. These receptors originate from an adult who received the AZD1222 COVID-19 vaccine.

The chain employs TRBV18 and TRBJ1-4; D ambiguous. The ends were cut back, 6 bases at V and 7 bases at J, with 15 bases in the middle. This CDR3 comprises 14 residues. CDR1 is KGHSH, CDR2 LQKENI, per germline. The CDR3 DNA follows: TGTGCCAGCTCCCCCAGCGGGGAGGTTGAAAAACTGTTTTTT. Protein product: CASSPSGEVEKLFF.

The chain uses TRBV18 and TRBJ1-1; D is undetermined. Trimming took 3 bases from V and 2 from J, leaving 7 bases between them. The CDR3 covers 13 residues. Germline assignment: CDR1 KGHSH and CDR2 LQKENI. The CDR3 protein is CASSPRFNTEAFF. The CDR3 coding sequence is TGTGCCAGCTCACCTCGATTCAACACTGAAGCTTTCTTT.

The chain has TRBV4-1 and TRBJ1-2; possibly TRBD1 for D (5 bases). The ends were cut back, 0 bases at V and 2 bases at J, with 10 bases in the middle. The germline V gene encodes CDR1 MGHRA and CDR2 YSYEKL. This CDR3 is built from 15 residues. As DNA, the CDR3 is TGCGCCAGCAGCCAAGATGCAGGGTCCAACTATGGCTACACCTTC. Residues: CASSQDAGSNYGYTF.

V gene TRBV19 combines with J gene TRBJ1-5, with a weak D call TRBD1 (5 bases). Trimming shortened V by 7 bases and J by 2 bases, and 18 bases separated the two germline ends. The CDR3 has 16 amino acids. The V gene's germline CDR1 is LNHDA and CDR2 SQIVND (reference sequence). Here the CDR3 reads CASTPSTLGGNQPQHF. Written as DNA, the CDR3 is TGTGCCAGTACCCCATCCACACTGGGGGGCAATCAGCCCCAGCATTTT.

This chain joins TRBV20-1 and TRBJ2-3; 8 bases line up with TRBD2. The germline gives CDR1 DFQATT, CDR2 SNEGSKA (reference sequence). The trim removed 3 bases at V and 2 bases at J, leaving 7 bases unmatched. The CDR3 runs to 15 residues. CDR3 amino acids: CSASLASGYTDTQYF. CDR3 in DNA: TGCAGTGCTAGTTTGGCTAGCGGGTACACAGATACGCAGTATTTT.

The sample holds one count of this clone. The rearrangement uses TRBV7-2 and TRBJ1-1; D unresolved. V gave up 5 bases and J gave up 4 bases, with 14 bases separating them. Germline V CDR1 and CDR2: SGHTA, FQGNSA. This CDR3 is built from 14 residues. CDR3 sequence (DNA): TGTGCCAGCAGCAGAGGGCTTCTGGGCACTGAAGCTTTCTTT. It encodes CASSRGLLGTEAFF.

The V gene is TRBV29-1, the J gene TRBJ1-2, with 11 positions matching TRBD1. Losses at the gene ends were 6 bases for V and 8 bases for J; bases not matched to a gene: 11. The CDR3 covers 14 residues. Germline lookup yields CDR1 SQVTM and CDR2 ANQGSEA. This chain's CDR3 is CSVGWTGGDKGYTF. In nucleotides, the CDR3 is TGCAGCGTCGGCTGGACAGGGGGCGATAAGGGCTACACCTTC.

The genes are TRBV7-2 and TRBJ1-6, with TRBD1 matching 8 bases. Per the germline V gene, CDR1 is SGHTA and CDR2 is FQGNSA. This CDR3 region has 15 residues. Trimming took 5 bases from V and 7 from J; bases not matched to a gene: 7. The CDR3 reads CASSPGQGRNSPLHF. As DNA, the CDR3 is TGTGCCAGCAGCCCCGGACAGGGAAGAAATTCACCCCTCCACTTT.

The rearrangement links TRBV3-1 (or the pseudogene TRBV3-2) to TRBJ1-2; no clear D. This CDR3 comprises 14 residues. The ends were cut back, 3 bases at V and 9 bases at J, with 17 bases in the middle. Germline V gives CDR1 LGHDT, CDR2 YNNKEL (reference sequence). CDR3: CASSHRPSNTRYTF. DNA of the CDR3: TGTGCCAGCAGCCATCGACCGAGTAATACCCGCTACACCTTC.

The chain uses TRBV4-2 and TRBJ2-1, with 8 positions matching TRBD2. The CDR3 is 16 amino acids. The trim removed 5 bases at V and 10 bases at J, leaving 16 bases unmatched. Germline values: CDR1 LGHNA, CDR2 YNFKEQ. The CDR3 coding sequence is TGTGCCAGCAGCTCGTACTGGCGGGGGGCGGTTCCAGAGCAGTTCTTC. This encodes CASSSYWRGAVPEQFF.

The genes are TRBV6-1 and TRBJ2-5; 8 bases are a match to TRBD2. The CDR3 is 15 residues long. Losses at the gene ends were 0 bases for V and 1 base for J; bases not matched to a gene: 1. Germline V lookup: CDR1 MNHNS, CDR2 SASEGT. CDR3 in amino acids: CASSEAAGGQETQYF. DNA of the CDR3: TGTGCCAGCAGTGAAGCGGCGGGGGGCCAAGAGACCCAGTACTTC.

The J gene is TRBJ1-2, the V gene TRBV5-1; D is possibly TRBD1 (5 bases). CDR1 and CDR2 from the germline V gene are SGHRS and YFSETQ. Trimming cost V 0 bases and J 0 bases, with 9 bases left between them. The CDR3 runs to 15 residues. The CDR3 nucleotides are TGCGCCAGCAGCTTGGTTGGGGACCCTAACTATGGCTACACCTTC. This encodes CASSLVGDPNYGYTF.

V gene TRBV2 combines with J gene TRBJ1-4; D unresolved. The ends were cut back, 8 bases at V and 0 bases at J, with 7 bases in the middle. The CDR3 length is 13 residues. Germline CDR1 is SNHLY and CDR2 is FYNNEI. The CDR3 reads CASDGATNEKLFF. The CDR3, as DNA: TGTGCCAGCGATGGTGCAACTAATGAAAAACTGTTTTTT. Combining the CDR3 with reference TRBV2 and TRBJ1-4 gives the whole variable domain EPEVTQTPSHQVTQMGQEVILRCVPISNHLYFYWYRQILGQKVEFLVSFYNNEISEKSEIFDDQFSVERPDGSNFTLKIRSTKLEDSAMYFCASDGATNEKLFFGSGTQLSVL.

The CDR3 is CASSLSSGYEQYF. In nucleotides, the CDR3 is TGTGCCAGCAGTTTATCGTCTGGCTACGAGCAGTACTTC. The chain has TRBV28 and TRBJ2-7; D not certain. Germline lookup yields CDR1 MDHEN and CDR2 SYDVKM. The CDR3 has 13 residues. V shed 1 base and J shed 3 bases, with 7 bases lying between them.

This clone was counted only a few times. This chain joins TRBV7-9 and TRBJ2-2; TRBD2 is a possible D gene (5 bases). From germline, CDR1 is SEHNR and CDR2 FQNEAQ (reference sequence). Trimming cost V 3 bases and J 7 bases, with 15 bases left between them. The CDR3 is made up of 15 amino acids. DNA for the CDR3: TGTGCCAGCAGCTTGGGCCATCGGGATGTCGGGGAGCTGTTTTTT. Translating it yields CASSLGHRDVGELFF.

The chain recombines TRBV7-3 with TRBJ2-3; unclear D gene. Trimming cost V 3 bases and J 4 bases, with 2 bases left between them. The CDR3 covers 11 residues. Germline CDR1 reads SGHTA; CDR2 reads FQGTGA. CDR3 in DNA: TGTGCCAGCAGCTTTCCAGATACGCAGTATTTT. It translates to CASSFPDTQYF.

The genes are TRBV12-3 or TRBV12-4 and TRBJ1-3, with D hard to call. V lost 7 bases, J lost 7 bases, and 11 bases lay in between. CDR3 length equals 12 residues. The CDR3 DNA reads TGTGCCAGCACCCTCCTGGGGAACACCATATATTTT. This codes for CASTLLGNTIYF.

On this clone: One junction end does not reproduce the germline sequence, and a read error may be involved. This chain uses TRBV30 with TRBJ2-2; no firm D call. The CDR3 sequence is 15 residues long. Germline-derived CDR1 and CDR2 are GTSNPN and SVGIG (reference sequence). CDR3 sequence (DNA): TGTGCCTGGAGTGTACTGGGCCGGAACAGCGGGGAGCTGTTTTTT. Its translation is CAWSVLGRNSGELFF.

V usage is TRBV5-1 and J usage is TRBJ2-5; the D gene is possibly TRBD2 (6 bases). There are 15 residues in the CDR3. The V gene lost 3 bases and the J gene lost 7 bases, with 19 bases spanning the gap. Germline CDR1 is SGHRS and CDR2 is YFSETQ. The CDR3 DNA is TGCGCCAGCAGCTCCTCGGGAGAGAGGATCGGGACCCAGTACTTC. This gives the protein CASSSSGERIGTQYF. Together with reference TRBV5-1 and TRBJ2-5, the CDR3 gives the full variable domain: KAGVTQTPRYLIKTRGQQVTLSCSPISGHRSVSWYQQTPGQGLQFLFEYFSETQRNKGNFPGRFSGRQFSNSRSEMNVSTLELGDSALYLCASSSSGERIGTQYFGPGTRLLVL.

This rearrangement joins TRBV21-1 to TRBJ1-2. TRBV21-1 represents a pseudogene. This CDR3 is 14 amino acids long. The CDR3 spells CASSKAAVGRGYTF. For the CDR3, the DNA is TGTGCCAGCAGCAAAGCCGCAGTCGGTAGGGGCTACACCTTC.

The chain uses TRBV4-1 and TRBJ1-1; 7 bases agree with TRBD1. Germline V CDR1 and CDR2: MGHRA, YSYEKL. Trimming removed 5 bases from V and 4 bases from J; junction bases left unmatched: 1. The CDR3 spans 12 residues. CDR3 protein: CASSNRGTEAFF. Written as DNA, the CDR3 is TGCGCCAGCAGCAACAGGGGCACTGAAGCTTTCTTT.

The chain has TRBV27 and TRBJ1-5, with D possibly being TRBD1 (5 bases). V was clipped by 5 bases and J by 0 bases, with 14 bases between them. The CDR3 spans 16 residues. Germline CDR1 reads MNHEY; CDR2 reads SMNVEV (reference sequence). CDR3 residues: CASSGGRAYSNQPQHF. CDR3 bases: TGTGCCAGCAGTGGGGGGAGGGCTTATAGCAATCAGCCCCAGCATTTT.

The J gene is TRBJ2-7, the V gene TRBV4-1; D possibly corresponds to TRBD2 (5 bases). Germline values: CDR1 MGHRA, CDR2 YSYEKL. This CDR3 is built from 15 residues. Trimming removed 0 bases from V and 2 bases from J, with 11 bases in between. The DNA of the CDR3 is TGCGCCAGCAGCCAAGAACTACTAGGTACCTACGAGCAGTACTTC. This gives the protein CASSQELLGTYEQYF.

V gene TRBV5-4 combines with J gene TRBJ2-6; 8 bases line up with TRBD2. Germline CDR1 is SGHNT and CDR2 is YYREEE (reference sequence). After removal of 2 bases from V and 0 bases from J, the junction contained 7 bases not matched to a gene. The CDR3 is 18 residues long. CDR3 in DNA: TGTGCCAGCAGCTTAGGCGGGGGGACTAACTCTGGGGCCAACGTCCTGACTTTC. This translates into CASSLGGGTNSGANVLTF.

CDR3 loop: CASTSGRTSGELFF. The CDR3 region has the DNA TGTGCCAGCACCTCCGGGAGAACGAGCGGGGAGCTGTTTTTT. The chain carries TRBV7-7 and TRBJ2-2, with TRBD2 as a possible D gene (6 bases). Germline V lookup: CDR1 SSHAT, CDR2 FNYEAQ (reference sequence). The V gene lost 7 bases and the J gene lost 7 bases, with 16 bases spanning the gap. This CDR3 comprises 14 residues.

This clone came up a few times. The chain employs TRBV5-8 and TRBJ2-3; 7 nucleotides match TRBD2. The V gene end was trimmed by 4 bases and the J gene end by 0 bases; junction bases not matched to a gene: 11. Germline V gene lookup returns CDR1 SGHTS and CDR2 YDEGEE. This CDR3 is 17 amino acids long. Written as DNA, the CDR3 is TGTGCCAGCAGCCTGAGAAGGACTAGAACTAGCACAGATACGCAGTATTTT. Translating gives CASSLRRTRTSTDTQYF.

The J gene is TRBJ2-1, the V gene TRBV5-4; no clear D gene. This CDR3 region has 14 residues. V lost 2 bases and J 6 bases, leaving 12 bases between the germline ends. Germline V gene data show CDR1 as SGHNT and CDR2 as YYREEE (reference sequence). The CDR3 coding sequence is TGTGCCAGCAGCTTAGTGGGTACGGTCAATGAGCAGTTCTTC. This gives the protein CASSLVGTVNEQFF.

V gene TRBV9 combines with J gene TRBJ1-1; 7 positions match TRBD1. Germline-derived CDR1 and CDR2 are SGDLS and YYNGEE. This CDR3 is built from 14 residues. J was trimmed by 5 bases and V by 3 bases; bases with no gene match: 7. CDR3: CASSASTGRTEAFF. CDR3 DNA: TGTGCCAGCAGCGCGTCGACAGGGAGGACTGAAGCTTTCTTT.

The genes are TRBV28 and TRBJ2-1; 12 bases align to TRBD2. The CDR3 consists of 15 residues. CDR1 and CDR2 from the germline V gene are MDHEN and SYDVKM. V shed 6 bases, J shed 8 bases, and the junction held 8 bases outside the gene matches. The CDR3 DNA reads TGTGCCAGCAGCCTGACTAGCGGGGGATCCCATGAGCAGTTCTTC. Protein sequence: CASSLTSGGSHEQFF.

The chain is built from TRBV21-1 and TRBJ1-5. TRBV21-1 represents a pseudogene. CDR3 length equals 21 residues. CDR3 loop: CASSSGDQGPNFSYSNQPQHF. CDR3 sequence (DNA): TGTGCCAGCAGCTCTGGGGACCAGGGCCCAAATTTCTCTTATAGCAATCAGCCCCAGCATTTT.